Below are 3 T cell receptor beta chains sequenced from a single sample in a study of cytomegalovirus exposure and HLA in healthy donors. In the PCR, 60 Vbeta and 13 Jbeta primers were used. Profiling relied on immunoSEQ multiplex PCR, and the TCRdb table lists in-frame clones only, not all of them. Here the sample spans around 170,000 clones, over 60% being singletons. Sequencing was carried out using PBMCs. The receptors stem from a girl under 18 in good health and CMV-seronegative.

A few counts support this clone. The chain couples TRBV12-5 to TRBJ1-6; D unresolved. V shed 4 bases and J shed 0 bases, with 16 bases lying between them. Germline values: CDR1 LGHNT, CDR2 FRNRAP. This CDR3 region has 18 residues. The CDR3: CASGSFALLSSYNSPLHF. The CDR3 nucleotides are TGTGCTAGTGGTTCTTTCGCCCTACTGAGCTCCTATAATTCACCCCTCCACTTT. Combining the CDR3 with reference TRBV12-5 and TRBJ1-6 gives the whole variable domain DARVTQTPRHKVTEMGQEVTMRCQPILGHNTVFWYRQTMMQGLELLAYFRNRAPLDDSGMPKDRFSAEMPDATLATLKIQPSEPRDSAVYFCASGSFALLSSYNSPLHFGNGTRLTVT.

In its sample, this clone was seen a few times. CDR3 DNA sequence: TGTGCCAGCAGGGAGTATGAGCAGTTCTTC. Translation: CASREYEQFF. V usage is TRBV6-1 and J usage is TRBJ2-1; D gene unclear. CDR1 MNHNS and CDR2 SASEGT come from the germline V gene. This CDR3 spans 10 amino acids. V lost 6 bases and J 8 bases, leaving 5 bases between the germline ends.

The chain links TRBV14 to TRBJ1-1; TRBD1 agrees at 10 bases. The CDR3 has 17 amino acids. Germline CDR1 is SGHDN and CDR2 is FVKESK. Trimming took 1 base from V and 1 from J; bases not matched to a gene: 6. The CDR3 DNA follows: TGTGCCAGCAGCCAAGCCCGGGACAGGGGACCGAACACTGAAGCTTTCTTT. Protein product: CASSQARDRGPNTEAFF.